Presented here are 30 T cell receptor beta chains from one specimen sequenced in a study of T cell clonality in common variable immunodeficiency. The assay was immunoSEQ multiplex PCR, and TCRdb's table has in-frame clones only and misses some. This sample has roughly 2,500 clones, each found more than once. Antigen specificity for these receptors is unknown. Findings and caveats of the study: Fewer deletions and N-nucleotide insertions were reportedly seen in common variable immunodeficiency TCR beta sequences.

The sequenced sample was peripheral blood mononuclear cells. The receptors stem from a human donor with common variable immunodeficiency.

This clone was recorded many times. The missing CDR3 end, 3 residues past where the read stops, is filled in from the germline J gene. This rearrangement joins TRBV27 to TRBJ1-1; tentative D call: TRBD1 (6 bases). Germline CDR1 reads MNHEY; CDR2 reads SMNVEV (reference sequence). The CDR3 covers 13 residues. Trimming pared 5 bases from V and 6 bases from J, leaving 13 bases between. CDR3 residues: CASSRTVFAEAFF. Incomplete CDR3 DNA: TGTGCCAGCAGTCGGACAGTTTTCGCTGAA.

This clone is medium-sized (0.01 to 0.1%) in the sample. The CDR3 sequence is CSARDPVGGDTGELFF. The sequenced CDR3 bases are TGCAGTGCTAGAGATCCGGTGGGGGGAGACACCGGGGAG. The genes are TRBV20-1 and TRBJ2-2; tentatively, D is TRBD2 (6 bases). The read terminates 3 residues before the CDR3 end, so the remaining end is supplied by the germline J gene. Germline loops: CDR1 DFQATT, CDR2 SNEGSKA (reference sequence). Trimming shortened V by 0 bases and J by 3 bases, and 14 bases separated the two germline ends. The CDR3 consists of 16 residues.

This clone is deemed medium-sized. The read terminates 3 residues before the CDR3 end, so the remaining end is supplied by the germline J gene. The chain recombines TRBV20-1 with TRBJ1-2; 7 bases line up with TRBD1. Losses at the gene ends were 3 bases for V and 1 base for J; bases not matched to a gene: 5. This CDR3 is 14 amino acids long. The germline V gene has CDR1 DFQATT and CDR2 SNEGSKA (reference sequence). Here the CDR3 reads CSASGDRYNYGYTF. The CDR3 DNA, read in part, is TGCAGTGCTAGTGGGGACAGATATAACTATGGC.

With regard to this clone: The CDR3 end is not reached by the read, which stops 3 residues before it; the germline J gene fills it in. J is TRBJ1-2 and V is TRBV2; the match to TRBD1 covers 8 bases. The CDR3 is 15 residues long. Germline V gene lookup returns CDR1 SNHLY and CDR2 FYNNEI. The trim removed 5 bases at V and 6 bases at J, leaving 11 bases unmatched. CDR3 loop: CASSPSGTGCNGYTF. CDR3 bases read: TGTGCCAGCAGTCCCTCCGGGACAGGATGTAATGGC.

This clone appeared many times. At one end, the junction sequence differs from germline, possibly due to a read error. CDR3: CGVQDNSYEQYF. The covered CDR3 bases are TGCGGCGTTCAAGACAATTCCTACGAG. The rearrangement links TRBV29-1 to TRBJ2-7; D ambiguous. The CDR3 is cut off 3 residues early in the read; its end comes from the germline J gene. This CDR3 is built from 12 residues. From germline, CDR1 is SQVTM and CDR2 ANQGSEA.

This clone is labeled medium-sized (0.01 to 0.1%). Sequence at one end of the junction differs from germline and may be a read error. The read comes to an end 3 residues before the CDR3 does, leaving the germline J gene to fill in the end. The V gene is TRBV7-3, the J gene TRBJ1-1, with 7 positions matching TRBD1. From germline, CDR1 is SGHTA and CDR2 FQGTGA. The CDR3 is made up of 13 amino acids. The CDR3 DNA, read in part, is TGTGCCAGCAGCGTAACAGGGGTGGATGAA. The encoded protein is CASSVTGVDE. The entire CDR3 is CASSVTGVDEAFF. The variable domain in full, with the rest retrieved from reference TRBV7-3 and TRBJ1-1, is GAGVSQTPSNKVTEKGKYVELRCDPISGHTALYWYRQSLGQGPEFLIYFQGTGAADDSGLPNDRFFAVRPEGSVSTLKIQRTERGDSAVYLCASSVTGVDEAFFGQGTRLTVV.

This clone is medium-sized by share. Read data end 3 residues before the CDR3 end; the end is taken from the germline J gene. This chain links TRBV15 with TRBJ2-4; no firm D call. Trimming removed 9 bases at V and 0 bases at J, with 9 bases between. The CDR3 loop spans 13 amino acids. The germline V gene has CDR1 LNHNV and CDR2 YYDKDF (reference sequence). Here the CDR3 reads CATEQRAKNIQYF. CDR3 DNA (partial): TGTGCCACTGAACAGAGAGCCAAAAACATT.

By share of the sample, this clone is medium-sized. The CDR3 is cut off 3 residues early in the read; its end comes from the germline J gene. The chain employs TRBV6-1 and TRBJ1-2, with D tentatively TRBD1 (5 bases). The germline CDR1 and CDR2 sequences are MNHNS and SASEGT. The CDR3 sequence is 15 residues long. Trimming took 2 bases from V and 4 from J, leaving 14 bases between them. The covered CDR3 bases are TGTGCCAGCAGTGAACAGGGCCCCTTTGCCTATGGC. Translated: CASSEQGPFAYG. The whole CDR3 protein is CASSEQGPFAYGYTF.

By its share, this clone is medium-sized (0.01 to 0.1%). The read gets to within 3 residues of the CDR3 end, and the germline J gene fills in the rest. The chain is built from TRBV20-1 and TRBJ2-1; D might be TRBD1 (5 bases). Per germline, CDR1 DFQATT and CDR2 SNEGSKA (reference sequence). This CDR3 spans 13 amino acids. V lost 0 bases, J lost 4 bases, and 7 bases lay in between. CDR3 sequence: CSARDQGYNEQFF. Partial CDR3 DNA: TGCAGTGCTAGAGATCAGGGTTACAATGAG.

This clone is judged medium-sized. The sequence runs out 3 residues before the end of the CDR3; the remainder is reconstructed from the germline J gene. The rearrangement uses TRBV7-8 and TRBJ1-2; 8 positions agree with TRBD1. V was clipped by 1 base and J by 7 bases; unmatched bases: 5. Germline V gives CDR1 SGHVS, CDR2 FQNEAQ. This CDR3 region has 14 residues. CDR3: CASSLEPDRVGYTF. CDR3 DNA (partial): TGTGCCAGCAGCTTAGAACCGGACAGGGTTGGC. Full variable domain (outside the CDR3, taken from reference TRBV7-8 and TRBJ1-2): GAGVSQSPRYKVAKRGQDVALRCDPISGHVSLFWYQQALGQGPEFLTYFQNEAQLDKSGLPSDRFFAERPEGSVSTLKIQRTQQEDSAVYLCASSLEPDRVGYTFGSGTRLTVV.

Relative to its sample, this clone is medium-sized. The CDR3 extends 3 residues past the end of the read, so its final part is completed from the germline J gene. The chain links TRBV19 to TRBJ2-6, with no clear D. The CDR3 contains 16 residues. Germline assignment: CDR1 LNHDA and CDR2 SQIVND (reference sequence). The germline V and J ends were trimmed by 3 bases and 0 bases, with 9 bases remaining between them. CDR3 DNA, as far as it was read: TGTGCCAGTAGTATCTACAGCCTCTCTGGGGCCAACGTC. Translating gives CASSIYSLSGANV. The full CDR3 reads CASSIYSLSGANVLTF.

This clone ranks as medium-sized. The read ends 3 residues shy of where the CDR3 ends; the end is completed using the germline J gene. V is TRBV7-8 and J is TRBJ2-1, with D tentatively TRBD2 (6 bases). The CDR3 sequence is 16 residues long. Germline V gene lookup returns CDR1 SGHVS and CDR2 FQNEAQ. Trimming took off 1 base at V and 7 bases at J, with 17 bases between the two ends. CDR3 protein: CASSLGGQGLSNEQFF. The part of the CDR3 DNA that was read is TGTGCCAGCAGCTTAGGTGGCCAGGGACTCTCAAATGAG. Combining the CDR3 with reference TRBV7-8 and TRBJ2-1 gives the whole variable domain GAGVSQSPRYKVAKRGQDVALRCDPISGHVSLFWYQQALGQGPEFLTYFQNEAQLDKSGLPSDRFFAERPEGSVSTLKIQRTQQEDSAVYLCASSLGGQGLSNEQFFGPGTRLTVL.

The CDR3 protein is CASRDRGLRGETQYF. The sequenced CDR3 bases are TGTGCCAGCAGGGACAGGGGGCTAAGGGGAGAGACC. The chain combines TRBV2 with TRBJ2-5; TRBD1 matches at 11 bases. The CDR3 end is not reached by the read, which stops 3 residues before it; the germline J gene fills it in. The V gene's germline CDR1 is SNHLY and CDR2 FYNNEI. The CDR3 length is 15 residues. J lost 4 bases, V lost 6 bases, and 7 bases had no gene match.

This clone qualifies as medium-sized (0.01 to 0.1%). The read gets to within 3 residues of the CDR3 end, and the germline J gene fills in the rest. The chain uses TRBV16 and TRBJ1-2; 10 positions match TRBD1. The CDR3 sequence is 17 residues long. CDR1 and CDR2 (germline): KGHSY, FQNENV. Losses at the gene ends were 1 base for V and 0 bases for J; bases not matched to a gene: 5. The part of the CDR3 DNA that was read is TGTGCCAGCAGCCAATGGGACAGGGGAACAACTAACTATGGC. Its translation is CASSQWDRGTTNYG. In full, the CDR3 is CASSQWDRGTTNYGYTF.

In its sample, this clone was seen a few times. The read stops 3 residues short of the end of the CDR3; the missing end is completed from the germline J gene. The chain is built from TRBV30 and TRBJ2-1; 9 bases align to TRBD1. This CDR3 is 13 amino acids long. Germline loops: CDR1 GTSNPN, CDR2 SVGIG (reference sequence). Trimming at V came to 1 base and at J to 9 bases, leaving 4 bases not matched to a gene. The CDR3 sequence: CAWSGYRGPEQFF. The sequenced CDR3 bases are TGTGCCTGGAGTGGATACAGGGGGCCTGAG.

Note on this clone: Read data end 3 residues before the CDR3 end; the end is taken from the germline J gene. V and J are TRBV6-1 and TRBJ2-5; 8 bases fit TRBD1. CDR3 length: 15 residues. Germline CDR1 and CDR2: MNHNS and SASEGT. V lost 4 bases and J lost 0; bases outside the gene matches: 4. Partial CDR3 DNA: TGTGCCAGCAGTGTGGCAGGGGGCTACCAAGAGACC. It specifies CASSVAGGYQET. The entire CDR3 protein reads CASSVAGGYQETQYF.

In its sample, this clone is medium-sized. The CDR3 is cut off 3 residues early in the read; its end comes from the germline J gene. The chain couples TRBV20-1 to TRBJ1-4; 9 positions match TRBD1. V lost 6 bases to trimming and J lost 8 bases; unmatched junction nucleotides: 13. The CDR3 consists of 15 residues. Per the germline V gene, CDR1 is DFQATT and CDR2 is SNEGSKA (reference sequence). This CDR3 reads CSARPPGQGVEKLFF. The part of the CDR3 DNA that was read is TGCAGTGCGAGGCCCCCGGGACAGGGAGTGGAAAAA.

This clone is medium-sized (0.01 to 0.1%) by share. The CDR3 end falls 3 residues outside the read, so it is completed with the germline J gene. The V and J genes are TRBV19 and TRBJ2-2; 10 bases align to TRBD2. The germline gives CDR1 LNHDA, CDR2 SQIVND (reference sequence). This CDR3 is 16 amino acids long. The V segment lost 1 base and the J segment 7 bases; nucleotides outside the gene matches: 6. CDR3 DNA, as far as it was read: TGTGCCAGTAGTATAGGGGCTAGCGGGGGTATCGGGGAG. This codes for CASSIGASGGIGE. The whole CDR3 protein reads CASSIGASGGIGELFF.

Only a few counts were recorded for this clone. The CDR3 spells CASSESEGTWRLGNEQFF. The part of the CDR3 DNA that was read is TGTGCCAGCAGTGAATCGGAGGGGACATGGCGGCTCGGCAATGAG. V usage is TRBV6-1 and J usage is TRBJ2-1; possibly TRBD1 or TRBD2 for D (6 bases each). The read finishes 3 residues shy of the CDR3 end, and the germline J gene is used to complete it. The CDR3 extends over 18 amino acids. The V end was cut by 2 bases, the J end by 6 bases, with 23 bases between. The germline V gene encodes CDR1 MNHNS and CDR2 SASEGT.

As to this clone: The read is 3 residues too short to cover the CDR3 end, so that end is filled in from the germline J gene. This chain connects TRBV7-6 to TRBJ2-7, with 7 nucleotides matching TRBD1. This CDR3 is built from 13 residues. Trimming removed 4 bases from V and 3 bases from J; junction bases left unmatched: 3. Germline V gene data show CDR1 as SGHVS and CDR2 as FNYEAQ. The CDR3 sequence: CASSSRDSYEQYF. The CDR3 DNA, read in part, is TGTGCCAGCAGCTCCCGGGACAGCTACGAG.

This clone turned up a few times. With the read ending 3 residues before the CDR3 end, the germline J gene is used to fill in that end. The chain has TRBV7-2 and TRBJ1-5, with D unclear. Between the trimmed V and J ends, which lost 3 bases and 8 bases, there was a span of 11 bases. Germline V gene data show CDR1 as SGHTA and CDR2 as FQGNSA. This CDR3 is 13 amino acids long. The chain's CDR3 is CASSFMVGKPQHF. The covered CDR3 bases are TGTGCCAGCAGCTTCATGGTCGGTAAGCCC.

In this sample, this clone is medium-sized. The read terminates 3 residues ahead of where the CDR3 ends, so the germline J gene completes it. This chain connects TRBV12-3 or TRBV12-4 to TRBJ2-3; a possible D gene is TRBD1 (6 bases). Trimming shortened V by 8 bases and J by 0 bases, and 12 bases separated the two germline ends. The CDR3 covers 14 residues. The CDR3: CASRSGHSTDTQYF. The CDR3 bases that were read are TGTGCCAGCCGGTCGGGACATAGCACAGATACG.

This clone was found many times. The CDR3 end is not reached by the read, which stops 3 residues before it; the germline J gene fills it in. The rearrangement links TRBV9 to TRBJ1-6; D possibly corresponds to TRBD1 (5 bases). Germline V gives CDR1 SGDLS, CDR2 YYNGEE. The CDR3 contains 14 residues. CDR3 bases read: TGTGCCAGCAGCGTAGAAGGGGTTGAGTCAACC. It translates to CASSVEGVEST. The complete CDR3 sequence is CASSVEGVESTLHF.

As to this clone: With the read ending 3 residues before the CDR3 end, the germline J gene is used to fill in that end. The chain couples TRBV20-1 to TRBJ2-5, with D tentatively TRBD1 (6 bases). CDR1 DFQATT and CDR2 SNEGSKA come from the germline V gene (reference sequence). Trimming left V 4 bases short and J 6 bases short, with 21 bases between. The CDR3 covers 15 residues. Partial CDR3 DNA: TGCAGTGCTACTTTCGTCACAGGGATCAATAAGACC. Translating it yields CSATFVTGINKT. The whole CDR3 protein is CSATFVTGINKTQYF.

This clone was picked up many times. The DNA ends 3 residues before the CDR3 does, and the rest of the CDR3 is filled in from the germline J gene. J is TRBJ2-2 and V is TRBV27; no reliable D call. Germline values: CDR1 MNHEY, CDR2 SMNVEV (reference sequence). The CDR3 loop spans 12 amino acids. With 5 bases removed from V and 2 bases from J, the gap between germline ends came to 3 bases. This CDR3 reads CASSPNTGELFF. The part of the CDR3 DNA that was read is TGTGCCAGCAGTCCAAACACCGGGGAG.

By its share, this clone is medium-sized. Read data end 3 residues before the CDR3 end; the end is taken from the germline J gene. V gene TRBV2 combines with J gene TRBJ2-1; tentatively, D is TRBD2 (5 bases). Germline V gene sequence: CDR1 SNHLY, CDR2 FYNNEI. The V and J ends lost 9 bases and 1 base respectively, with 7 bases between them. This CDR3 comprises 12 residues. The CDR3 reads CASSGSYNEQFF. The sequenced CDR3 bases are TGTGCCAGTTCGGGGTCCTACAATGAG.

By proportion, this clone is medium-sized. CDR3 residues: CSARRGGAETQYF. The sequenced part of the CDR3 DNA is TGCAGTGCTAGGAGGGGCGGTGCAGAGACC. The chain links TRBV20-1 to TRBJ2-5, with D possibly called TRBD1 or TRBD2 (5 bases each). The CDR3 end lies 3 residues beyond the end of the read and is filled in from the germline J gene. Germline loops: CDR1 DFQATT, CDR2 SNEGSKA (reference sequence). This CDR3 has 13 amino acids. V lost 3 bases to trimming and J lost 4 bases, with 12 bases between them.

This clone was picked up many times. The CDR3 end is not reached by the read, which stops 3 residues before it; the germline J gene fills it in. The chain employs TRBV5-1 and TRBJ2-1; TRBD2 might be the D (7 bases). The CDR3 runs 17 residues. Trimming pared 4 bases from V and 6 bases from J, leaving 23 bases between. Germline CDR1 and CDR2: SGHRS and YFSETQ. CDR3 DNA, as far as it was read: TGCGCCAGCAGCCCAGATCCCGGGACACCGGGGGGCAATGAG. Its protein product is CASSPDPGTPGGNE. In full, the CDR3 is CASSPDPGTPGGNEQFF.

This clone is termed medium-sized. With the read ending 3 residues before the CDR3 end, the germline J gene is used to fill in that end. The genes are TRBV5-1 and TRBJ2-5, with 8 bases matching TRBD1. V shed 2 bases and J 3 bases; nucleotides not matched to a gene: 9. The CDR3 sequence is 16 residues long. The germline V gene encodes CDR1 SGHRS and CDR2 YFSETQ. Partial CDR3 DNA: TGCGCCAGCAGCTTTCCCGGGACAGGTTACAAAGAGACC. This translates into CASSFPGTGYKET. The full CDR3 sequence reads CASSFPGTGYKETQYF.

By frequency in the sample, this clone is medium-sized. From the germline J gene comes the end of the CDR3, since the read stops 3 residues before it. The rearrangement uses TRBV6-1 and TRBJ1-4; 7 nucleotides line up with TRBD1. This CDR3 is 15 amino acids long. Germline values: CDR1 MNHNS, CDR2 SASEGT. V lost 2 bases, J lost 8 bases, and 8 bases stayed unmatched. The CDR3 DNA, read in part, is TGTGCCAGCAGTGAATTTAACAGGGGCAGGGAAAAA. Protein: CASSEFNRGREK. The whole CDR3 sequence is CASSEFNRGREKLFF.